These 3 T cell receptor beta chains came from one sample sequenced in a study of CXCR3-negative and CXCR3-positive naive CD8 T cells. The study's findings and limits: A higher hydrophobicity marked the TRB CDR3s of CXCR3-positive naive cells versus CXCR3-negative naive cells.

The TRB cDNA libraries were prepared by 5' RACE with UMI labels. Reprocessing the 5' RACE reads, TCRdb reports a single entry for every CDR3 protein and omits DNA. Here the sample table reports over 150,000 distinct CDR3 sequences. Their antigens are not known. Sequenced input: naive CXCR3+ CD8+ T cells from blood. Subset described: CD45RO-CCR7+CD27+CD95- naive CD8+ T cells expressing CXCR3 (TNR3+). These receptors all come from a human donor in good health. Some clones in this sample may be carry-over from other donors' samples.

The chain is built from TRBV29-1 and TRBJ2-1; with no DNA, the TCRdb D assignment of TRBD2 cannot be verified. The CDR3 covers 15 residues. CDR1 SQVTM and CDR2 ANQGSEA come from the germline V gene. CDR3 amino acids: CSVELVSGVEGEQFF.

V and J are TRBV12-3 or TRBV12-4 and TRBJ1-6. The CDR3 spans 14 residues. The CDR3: CASSFLGINSPLHF.

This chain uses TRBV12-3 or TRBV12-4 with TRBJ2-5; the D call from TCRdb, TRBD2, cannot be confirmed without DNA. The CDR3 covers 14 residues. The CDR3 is CASSLTTSRETQYF.